Given below is one T cell receptor beta chain in context. Libraries were prepared by immunoSEQ multiplex PCR; TCRdb keeps only in-frame clonotypes and omits some of them. The sample contains approximately 68,000 clones, around 93% of which appear only once. The data were obtained in a study of OX40 agonist ivuxolimab in advanced cancers. Across the study: Those treated in dose escalation had hepatocellular carcinoma, melanoma, renal cell cancer or head and neck cancer.

V shed 5 bases and J shed 3 bases, with 13 bases lying between them. The germline gives CDR1 KGHSH, CDR2 LQKENI. This CDR3 contains 15 residues. The V gene is TRBV18, the J gene TRBJ2-2; D uncertain. This clonotype was obtained from an adult with an advanced solid tumor such as melanoma, head and neck, liver or kidney cancer. The sample in question was CD4+ or CD8+ T cells sorted from blood, obtained in a trial of the OX40 agonist ivuxolimab. The CDR3 here is CASSSGRADTGELFF. The CDR3 bases are TGTGCCAGCTCATCGGGCCGGGCGGACACCGGGGAGCTGTTTTTT.